These 10 T cell receptor beta chains came from one sample sequenced in a study of blood T cell repertoires in COVID-19. Sequenced by immunoSEQ multiplex PCR; TCRdb stores in-frame clones only, minus some. The sample yields 90,000 to 120,000 clones, 82% seen once. The sample taken for sequencing was peripheral blood. The receptors were gathered from a man aged 55 to 70 with acute or convalescent COVID-19.

The chain couples TRBV5-1 to TRBJ2-1; 9 nucleotides align to TRBD1. V shed 3 bases, J shed 3 bases, and the junction held 13 bases outside the gene matches. The germline gives CDR1 SGHRS, CDR2 YFSETQ. The CDR3 has 18 residues. CDR3 sequence reads: CASSSGGTGNYGYNEQFF. The CDR3 DNA reads as TGCGCCAGCAGCTCCGGGGGGACAGGGAACTATGGCTACAATGAGCAGTTCTTC. The full variable domain, rest sourced from reference TRBV5-1 and TRBJ2-1, is KAGVTQTPRYLIKTRGQQVTLSCSPISGHRSVSWYQQTPGQGLQFLFEYFSETQRNKGNFPGRFSGRQFSNSRSEMNVSTLELGDSALYLCASSSGGTGNYGYNEQFFGPGTRLTVL.

The chain has TRBV7-9 and TRBJ1-5, with TRBD1 identical over 9 bases. Unmatched junction bases numbered 15, after V lost 5 bases and J lost 4 bases. CDR1 is SEHNR and CDR2 is FQNEAQ in the germline V gene (reference sequence). The CDR3 contains 18 residues. CDR3 sequence reads: CASSQSPGTGSFNQPQHF. CDR3 nucleotide sequence: TGTGCCAGCAGCCAATCCCCGGGGACAGGGAGTTTTAATCAGCCCCAGCATTTT.

The chain joins TRBV28 to TRBJ2-2; 7 bases are shared with TRBD2. Germline CDR1 is MDHEN and CDR2 is SYDVKM. The CDR3 extends over 16 amino acids. V shed 7 bases and J 6 bases; nucleotides not matched to a gene: 14. CDR3 region: CASTSPPGGSPGELFF. As DNA, the CDR3 is TGTGCCAGCACCTCCCCCCCCGGCGGGAGCCCCGGGGAGCTGTTTTTT. The whole variable domain, remainder taken from reference TRBV28 and TRBJ2-2, is DVKVTQSSRYLVKRTGEKVFLECVQDMDHENMFWYRQDPGLGLRLIYFSYDVKMKEKGDIPEGYSVSREKKERFSLILESASTNQTSMYLCASTSPPGGSPGELFFGEGSRLTVL.

The chain carries TRBV3-1 (or the pseudogene TRBV3-2) and TRBJ2-5, with no clear D. Germline V gene sequence: CDR1 LGHDT, CDR2 YNNKEL (reference sequence). The CDR3 runs to 12 residues. Trimming shortened V by 1 base and J by 5 bases, and 5 bases separated the two germline ends. CDR3 DNA sequence: TGTGCCAGCAGCCAAGTCGGGGAGACCCAGTACTTC. This encodes CASSQVGETQYF.

The J gene is TRBJ1-2, the V gene TRBV4-1, with 7 bases identical to TRBD1. There are 15 residues in the CDR3. Germline V gene lookup returns CDR1 MGHRA and CDR2 YSYEKL. After removal of 1 base from V and 2 bases from J, the junction contained 4 bases not matched to a gene. CDR3 in DNA: TGCGCCAGCAGCCAAGGACAGGGAGTCAACTATGGCTACACCTTC. It encodes CASSQGQGVNYGYTF.

The chain employs TRBV28 and TRBJ1-5, with a possible D match to TRBD1 (6 bases). The germline V and J ends were trimmed by 2 bases and 1 base, with 6 bases remaining between them. Germline V gives CDR1 MDHEN, CDR2 SYDVKM. The CDR3 is 14 amino acids. In DNA, the CDR3 is TGTGCCAGCAGTTTAACAGGGAGCAATCAGCCCCAGCATTTT. Its protein product is CASSLTGSNQPQHF.

The CDR3 coding sequence is TGTGCCTGGAGTCAGCCGCGGGGGCAGGTTTTTGGCTACACCTTC. This gives the protein CAWSQPRGQVFGYTF. The chain couples TRBV30 to TRBJ1-2, with TRBD1 as a possible D gene (6 bases). There are 15 residues in the CDR3. V was cut by 2 bases and J by 7 bases, with 20 bases left in between. Germline loops: CDR1 GTSNPN, CDR2 SVGIG (reference sequence).

The rearrangement joins TRBV20-1 to TRBJ1-2, with 8 nucleotides matching TRBD1. Germline assignment: CDR1 DFQATT and CDR2 SNEGSKA (reference sequence). The junction had 8 bases not matched to a gene; V was cut back by 3 bases and J by 2 bases. The CDR3 covers 15 residues. In nucleotides, the CDR3 is TGCAGTGCTAGTCCCCCAGGGGGCGCAAACTATGGCTACACCTTC. It is translated as CSASPPGGANYGYTF.

The genes are TRBV18 and TRBJ1-1; D is possibly TRBD1 (5 bases). The length of the CDR3 is 14 residues. Germline loops: CDR1 KGHSH, CDR2 LQKENI. The V end was cut by 5 bases, the J end by 5 bases, with 15 bases between. CDR3 sequence reads: CASSERAGKTEAFF. The CDR3 nucleotides are TGTGCCAGCTCAGAACGTGCAGGGAAAACTGAAGCTTTCTTT.

This CDR3 reads CASSSTVWEGTEAFF. Written as DNA, the CDR3 is TGCGCCAGCAGCTCGACAGTTTGGGAAGGCACTGAAGCTTTCTTT. The rearrangement links TRBV5-1 to TRBJ1-1; the D gene is possibly TRBD1 (5 bases). Germline assignment: CDR1 SGHRS and CDR2 YFSETQ. This CDR3 has 15 amino acids. Trimming pared 3 bases from V and 4 bases from J, leaving 16 bases between.